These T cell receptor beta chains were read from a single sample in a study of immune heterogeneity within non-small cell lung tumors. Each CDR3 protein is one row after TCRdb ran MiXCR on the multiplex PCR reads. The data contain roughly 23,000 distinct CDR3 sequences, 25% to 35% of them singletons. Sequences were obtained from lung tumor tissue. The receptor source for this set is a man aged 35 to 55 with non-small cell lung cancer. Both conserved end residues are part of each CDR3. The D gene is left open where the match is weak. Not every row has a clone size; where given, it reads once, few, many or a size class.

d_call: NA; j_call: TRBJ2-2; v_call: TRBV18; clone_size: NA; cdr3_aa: CASSPRKGEATGELFF; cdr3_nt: TGTGCCAGCTCACCCAGAAAGGGGGAGGCCACCGGGGAGCTGTTTTTT
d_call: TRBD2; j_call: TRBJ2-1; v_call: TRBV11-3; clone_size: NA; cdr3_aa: CASSFSGNNEQFF; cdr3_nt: TGTGCCAGCAGCTTTAGCGGGAACAATGAGCAGTTCTTC
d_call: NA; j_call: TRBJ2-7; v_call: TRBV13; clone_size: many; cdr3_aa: CASSKTGEQYF; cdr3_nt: TGTGCCAGCAGCAAAACGGGGGAGCAGTACTTC
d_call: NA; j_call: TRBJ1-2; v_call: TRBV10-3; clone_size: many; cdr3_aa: CAHQGPNYGYTF; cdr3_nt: TGTGCCCACCAGGGGCCTAACTATGGCTACACCTTC
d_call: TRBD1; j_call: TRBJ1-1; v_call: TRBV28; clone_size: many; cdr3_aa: CASTQMTGATNTEAFF; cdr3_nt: TGTGCCAGCACCCAAATGACAGGGGCCACGAACACTGAAGCTTTCTTT
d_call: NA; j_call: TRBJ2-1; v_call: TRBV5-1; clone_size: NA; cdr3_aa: CASSLGQDQFF; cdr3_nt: TGCGCCAGCAGCTTGGGACAAGATCAGTTCTTC
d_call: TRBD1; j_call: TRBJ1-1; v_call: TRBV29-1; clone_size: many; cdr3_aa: CSVGPGQFTEAFF; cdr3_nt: TGCAGCGTTGGGCCGGGACAGTTCACTGAAGCTTTCTTT
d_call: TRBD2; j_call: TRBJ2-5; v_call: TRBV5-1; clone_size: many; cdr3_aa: CASSPRGGAQTQYF; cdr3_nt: TGCGCCAGCAGCCCGAGGGGAGGGGCCCAGACCCAGTACTTC
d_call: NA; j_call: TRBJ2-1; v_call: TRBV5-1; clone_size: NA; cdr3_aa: CASSTLNGNEQFF; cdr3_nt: TGCGCCAGCAGCACCCTAAACGGTAATGAGCAGTTCTTC
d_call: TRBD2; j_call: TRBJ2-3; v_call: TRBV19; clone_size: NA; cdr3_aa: CASSEIPGLAGGSDTQYF; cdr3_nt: TGTGCCAGTAGCGAGATCCCGGGACTAGCGGGAGGTTCAGATACGCAGTATTTT
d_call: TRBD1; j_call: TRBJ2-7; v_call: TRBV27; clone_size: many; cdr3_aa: CASSLGTGREQYF; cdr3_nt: TGTGCCAGCAGTTTAGGGACAGGTCGGGAGCAGTACTTC
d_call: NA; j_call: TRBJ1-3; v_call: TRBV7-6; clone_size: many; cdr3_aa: CASSLQGISGNTIYF; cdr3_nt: TGTGCCAGCAGCTTACAGGGGATTTCTGGAAACACCATATATTTT
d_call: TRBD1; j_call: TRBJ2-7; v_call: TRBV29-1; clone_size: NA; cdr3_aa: CSPGQGADEQYF; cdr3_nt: TGCAGCCCCGGACAGGGGGCCGACGAGCAGTACTTC
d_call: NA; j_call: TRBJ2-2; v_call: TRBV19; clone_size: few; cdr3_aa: CASRPVNTGELFF; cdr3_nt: TGTGCCAGTAGACCGGTTAATACCGGGGAGCTGTTTTTT
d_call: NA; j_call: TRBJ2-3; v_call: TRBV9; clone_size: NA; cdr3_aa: CASSVEQVGDTQYF; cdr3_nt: TGTGCCAGCAGCGTAGAACAAGTCGGAGATACGCAGTATTTT
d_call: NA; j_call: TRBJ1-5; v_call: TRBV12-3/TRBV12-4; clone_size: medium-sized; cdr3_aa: CASSFGGLHQPQHF; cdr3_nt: TGTGCCAGCAGTTTTGGAGGGCTGCATCAGCCCCAGCATTTT
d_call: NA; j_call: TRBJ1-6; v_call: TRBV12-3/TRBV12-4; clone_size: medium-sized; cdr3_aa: CASSLTNSYNSPLHF; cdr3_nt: TGTGCCAGCAGTCTAACTAACTCCTATAATTCACCCCTCCACTTT
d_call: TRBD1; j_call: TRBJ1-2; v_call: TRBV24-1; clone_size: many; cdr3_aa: CATSAGTAYGYTF; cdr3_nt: TGTGCCACCAGCGCCGGGACAGCCTATGGCTACACCTTC
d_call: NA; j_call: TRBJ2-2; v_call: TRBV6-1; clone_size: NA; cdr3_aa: CASSARTPNTGELFF; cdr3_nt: TGTGCCAGCTCAGCCCGGACTCCGAACACCGGGGAGCTGTTTTTT
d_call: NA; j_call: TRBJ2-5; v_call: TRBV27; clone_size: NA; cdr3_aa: CASSLMVGETQYF; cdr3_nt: TGTGCCAGCAGTTTAATGGTAGGAGAGACCCAGTACTTC
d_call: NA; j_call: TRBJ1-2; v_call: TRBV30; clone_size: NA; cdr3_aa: CAWSLSPPTTAF; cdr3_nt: TGTGCCTGGAGTCTATCCCCCCCTACGACAGCCTTC
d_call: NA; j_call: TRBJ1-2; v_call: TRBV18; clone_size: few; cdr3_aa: CASSPPFYNFNYGYTF; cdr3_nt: TGTGCCAGCTCACCACCATTCTACAATTTTAACTATGGCTACACCTTC
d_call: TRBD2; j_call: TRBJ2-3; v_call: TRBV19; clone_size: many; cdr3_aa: CASSINPQGGGTDTQYF; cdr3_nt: TGTGCCAGTAGTATAAATCCTCAGGGAGGGGGCACAGATACGCAGTATTTT
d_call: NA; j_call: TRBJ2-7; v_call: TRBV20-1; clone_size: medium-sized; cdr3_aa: CSAGSPQGLSYEQYF; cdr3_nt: TGCAGTGCGGGCTCCCCCCAGGGTCTCTCCTACGAGCAGTACTTC
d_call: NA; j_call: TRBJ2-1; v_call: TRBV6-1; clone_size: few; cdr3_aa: CASSERGNYNEQFF; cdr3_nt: TGTGCCAGCAGTGAAAGAGGAAACTACAATGAGCAGTTCTTC
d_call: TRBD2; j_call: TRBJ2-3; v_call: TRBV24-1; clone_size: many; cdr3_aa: CATSGRTSGRLADTQYF; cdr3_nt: TGTGCCACCAGTGGCCGGACTAGCGGGAGGCTGGCAGATACGCAGTATTTT
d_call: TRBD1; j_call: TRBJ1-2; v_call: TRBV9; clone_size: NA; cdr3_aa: CARSVATGGGYGYTF; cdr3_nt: TGTGCCAGAAGCGTGGCGACAGGGGGCGGCTATGGCTACACCTTC
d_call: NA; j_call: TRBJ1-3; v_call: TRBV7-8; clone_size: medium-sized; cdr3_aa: CASSYSLRGAGNTIYF; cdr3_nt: TGTGCCAGCAGCTATTCGCTCCGGGGCGCTGGAAACACCATATATTTT
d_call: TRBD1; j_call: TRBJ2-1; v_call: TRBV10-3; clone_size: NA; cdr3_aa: CATSSGTGGGFNEQFF; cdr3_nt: TGTGCCACCTCCTCTGGGACAGGGGGCGGCTTCAATGAGCAGTTCTTC
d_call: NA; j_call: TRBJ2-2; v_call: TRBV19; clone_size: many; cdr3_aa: CASKERAGSTGELFF; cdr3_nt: TGTGCCAGTAAGGAGCGAGCGGGCTCCACCGGGGAGCTGTTTTTT
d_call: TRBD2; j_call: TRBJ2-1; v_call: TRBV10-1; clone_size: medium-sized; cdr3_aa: CASSLAGEQFF; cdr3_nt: TGTGCCAGCAGCTTAGCGGGTGAGCAGTTCTTC
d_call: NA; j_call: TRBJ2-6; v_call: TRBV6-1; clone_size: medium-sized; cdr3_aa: CASGTDPGSGANVLTF; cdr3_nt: TGTGCCAGCGGAACAGACCCAGGGTCAGGGGCCAACGTCCTGACTTTC
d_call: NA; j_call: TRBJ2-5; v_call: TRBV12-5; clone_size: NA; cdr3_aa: CASGPSGRGAETQYF; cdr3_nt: TGTGCTAGTGGTCCCAGCGGGCGCGGGGCGGAGACCCAGTACTTC
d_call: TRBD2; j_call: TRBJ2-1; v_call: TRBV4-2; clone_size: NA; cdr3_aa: CASSQSPSGIWGNEQFF; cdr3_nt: TGTGCCAGCAGCCAGAGCCCTAGCGGGATTTGGGGCAATGAGCAGTTCTTC
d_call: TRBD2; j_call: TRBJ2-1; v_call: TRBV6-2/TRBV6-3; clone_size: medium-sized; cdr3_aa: CASRRGVGHNEQFF; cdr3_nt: TGTGCCAGCCGGCGGGGGGTGGGCCACAATGAGCAGTTCTTC
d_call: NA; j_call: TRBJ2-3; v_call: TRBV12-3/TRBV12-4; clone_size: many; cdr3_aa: CASTSNTDTQYF; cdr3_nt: TGTGCCAGCACCTCGAACACAGATACGCAGTATTTT
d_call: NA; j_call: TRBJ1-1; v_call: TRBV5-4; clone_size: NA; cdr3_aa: CASTPNPWRTNTEAFF; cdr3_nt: TGTGCCAGCACCCCAAATCCGTGGCGGACGAACACTGAAGCTTTCTTT
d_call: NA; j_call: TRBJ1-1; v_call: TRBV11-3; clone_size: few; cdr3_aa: CASSQWGGNTEAFF; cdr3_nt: TGTGCCAGCAGCCAATGGGGGGGGAACACTGAAGCTTTCTTT
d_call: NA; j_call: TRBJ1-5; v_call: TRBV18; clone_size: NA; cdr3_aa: CASSGGPETSQPQHF; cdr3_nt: TGTGCCAGCTCAGGCGGCCCCGAGACGAGTCAGCCCCAGCATTTT
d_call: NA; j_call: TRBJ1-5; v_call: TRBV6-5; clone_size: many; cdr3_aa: CASSYGSSNQPQHF; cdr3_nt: TGTGCCAGCAGTTACGGTAGTAGCAATCAGCCCCAGCATTTT
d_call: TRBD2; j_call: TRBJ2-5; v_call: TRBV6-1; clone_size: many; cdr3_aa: CASTPGLAGDETQYF; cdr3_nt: TGTGCCAGCACCCCGGGGCTAGCGGGAGACGAGACCCAGTACTTC
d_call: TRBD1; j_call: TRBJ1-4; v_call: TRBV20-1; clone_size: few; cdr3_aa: CSASLTGGEKLFF; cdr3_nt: TGCAGTGCTTCGTTGACAGGGGGAGAAAAACTGTTTTTT